The 31 T cell receptor beta chains below come from one sample, sequenced in a study of cytomegalovirus exposure and HLA in healthy donors. PCR involved 60 Vbeta and 13 Jbeta primers. The method was immunoSEQ multiplex PCR; TCRdb's version includes in-frame clones alone and lacks a portion of them. The data show under 200,000 clones, with around 80% seen just once and approximately 0.7% held by the top ten. Sequencing was done on a sample of PBMCs. The receptors originated from a woman aged 40-49 years in good health and CMV-seronegative.

The J gene is TRBJ2-3, the V gene TRBV9; 7 nucleotides agree with TRBD2. Germline-derived CDR1 and CDR2 are SGDLS and YYNGEE. CDR3 size: 14 residues. V was pared by 3 bases and J by 2 bases, with 3 bases of the junction left unmatched. CDR3 in DNA: TGTGCCAGCAGCGCCCGGGACTACACAGATACGCAGTATTTT. Its protein product is CASSARDYTDTQYF.

The CDR3 nucleotides read TGCAGCTGTACAGGGGTTGATGGCTACACCTTC. It encodes CSCTGVDGYTF. The chain links TRBV29-1 to TRBJ1-2; 7 bases fit TRBD1. J lost 6 bases, V lost 8 bases, and 6 bases had no gene match. Germline V gives CDR1 SQVTM, CDR2 ANQGSEA. The CDR3 runs to 11 residues.

V is TRBV9 and J is TRBJ2-1; 14 bases agree with TRBD2. With V trimmed by 3 bases and J by 6 bases, 5 bases remained unmatched. The CDR3 runs to 16 residues. The germline CDR1 and CDR2 sequences are SGDLS and YYNGEE. The DNA for the CDR3 is TGTGCCAGCAGCGCGCCGACTAGCGGGAGGGCCAATGAGCAGTTCTTC. This sequence encodes CASSAPTSGRANEQFF.

The chain couples TRBV28 to TRBJ2-7; 15 positions match TRBD2. The CDR3 contains 14 residues. The J segment lost 7 bases and the V segment lost 4 bases, leaving 2 bases of the junction unmatched. Germline V lookup: CDR1 MDHEN, CDR2 SYDVKM. Written as DNA, the CDR3 is TGTGCCAGCAGTTCTGGACTAGCGGGAGGGGAGCAGTACTTC. Translated: CASSSGLAGGEQYF.

The gene calls are TRBV11-3 and TRBJ2-5; TRBD2 matches 8 bases. CDR1 is SGHNT and CDR2 is YENEEA in the germline V gene. V was clipped by 4 bases and J by 4 bases; unmatched bases: 2. This CDR3 contains 13 residues. For the CDR3, the DNA is TGTGCCAGCAGCTCCGCGGGGGGAGAGACCCAGTACTTC. The encoded protein is CASSSAGGETQYF.

V is TRBV6-1 and J is TRBJ2-7; D is unclear. Germline-derived CDR1 and CDR2 are MNHNS and SASEGT. CDR3 length equals 12 residues. V lost 5 bases and J lost 2, with 7 bases in between. CDR3 nucleotides: TGTGCCAGCAGTCCCCGCGCCTACGAGCAGTACTTC. This codes for CASSPRAYEQYF.

Concerning this clone itself: Other nucleotide sequences from this sample produce the same CDR3. The chain is built from TRBV5-1 and TRBJ2-7; 7 bases line up with TRBD2. The CDR3 contains 14 residues. The germline V gene has CDR1 SGHRS and CDR2 YFSETQ. V gave up 0 bases and J gave up 2 bases; unmatched junction bases: 2. The DNA for the CDR3 is TGCGCCAGCAGCTTGGTTGGGGGGGCCTACGAGCAGTACTTC. The encoded protein is CASSLVGGAYEQYF.

This chain links TRBV4-1 with TRBJ2-7, with 9 bases fitting TRBD2. The CDR3 loop spans 16 amino acids. CDR1 is MGHRA, CDR2 YSYEKL, per germline. V was clipped by 4 bases and J by 2 bases; unmatched bases: 9. Written as DNA, the CDR3 is TGCGCCAGCAGCCTGTCGAGCGGGGGGTCTACCTACGAGCAGTACTTC. It encodes CASSLSSGGSTYEQYF.

The chain employs TRBV5-1 and TRBJ1-3; TRBD1 might be the D (5 bases). V was trimmed by 5 bases and J by 0 bases, leaving 12 bases between them. Germline V CDR1 and CDR2: SGHRS, YFSETQ. This CDR3 has 15 amino acids. CDR3 coding DNA: TGCGCCAGCAGGCCACAGGTCTTCTCTGGAAACACCATATATTTT. Encoded protein: CASRPQVFSGNTIYF.

The gene calls are TRBV9 and TRBJ1-1; D not resolved. V lost 0 bases, J lost 0 bases, and 6 bases lay in between. This CDR3 spans 14 amino acids. From germline, CDR1 is SGDLS and CDR2 YYNGEE. The CDR3 DNA reads TGTGCCAGCAGCGTAGGGGGAGTGAACACTGAAGCTTTCTTT. This translates into CASSVGGVNTEAFF.

The V and J genes are TRBV28 and TRBJ1-1; TRBD1 agrees at 10 bases. CDR1 is MDHEN, CDR2 SYDVKM, per germline. After removal of 6 bases from V and 6 bases from J, the junction contained 7 bases not matched to a gene. The CDR3 consists of 14 residues. The CDR3 spells CASSTTGTGAEAFF. CDR3 nucleotides: TGTGCCAGCAGCACGACCGGGACAGGGGCTGAAGCTTTCTTT.

This clone was detected once. The chain recombines TRBV5-4 with TRBJ2-5, with a tentative D call TRBD2 (6 bases). Germline V gene sequence: CDR1 SGHNT, CDR2 YYREEE (reference sequence). The CDR3 runs to 13 residues. The ends were cut back, 4 bases at V and 5 bases at J, with 12 bases in the middle. The CDR3 is CASSRLVEETQYF. As DNA, the CDR3 is TGTGCCAGCAGCAGACTAGTTGAGGAGACCCAGTACTTC.

This clone was detected only a few times. The genes are TRBV5-1 and TRBJ1-1, with D uncertain. Trimming shortened V by 2 bases and J by 1 base, and 6 bases separated the two germline ends. Per germline, CDR1 SGHRS and CDR2 YFSETQ. The length of the CDR3 is 13 residues. CDR3 bases: TGCGCCAGCAGCTTAGAGGAGAACACTGAAGCTTTCTTT. Its protein is CASSLEENTEAFF.

In its sample, this clone was seen a few times. This chain links TRBV9 with TRBJ1-2; D is possibly TRBD1 (5 bases). This CDR3 contains 15 residues. Looked up from germline, CDR1 is SGDLS and CDR2 is YYNGEE. V lost 0 bases to trimming and J lost 8 bases, with 17 bases between them. The CDR3 sequence is CASSVELGQNGGYTF. CDR3 nucleotide sequence: TGTGCCAGCAGCGTAGAGTTGGGGCAGAATGGCGGCTACACCTTC.

The chain has TRBV6-5 and TRBJ1-1, with no clear D. V dropped 3 bases and J dropped 1 base, with 12 bases sitting between them. The V gene's germline CDR1 is MNHEY and CDR2 SVGAGI. This CDR3 spans 15 amino acids. In nucleotides, the CDR3 is TGTGCCAGCAGTTATGAGGGCGGGAAGAACACTGAAGCTTTCTTT. Translating gives CASSYEGGKNTEAFF.

Only a few counts were recorded for this clone. This chain connects TRBV5-8 to TRBJ1-1; the D is unclear. CDR3 length: 12 amino acids. Germline V gene lookup returns CDR1 SGHTS and CDR2 YDEGEE. V was pared by 1 base and J by 7 bases, with 8 bases between. The CDR3 nucleotides are TGTGCCAGCAGCTTGTGGGGAGGTGAAGCTTTCTTT. Protein: CASSLWGGEAFF. Full variable domain (outside the CDR3, taken from reference TRBV5-8 and TRBJ1-1): EAGVTQSPTHLIKTRGQQATLRCSPISGHTSVYWYQQALGLGLQFLLWYDEGEERNRGNFPPRFSGRQFPNYSSELNVNALELEDSALYLCASSLWGGEAFFGQGTRLTVV.

This clone was recorded once. The chain recombines TRBV7-9 with TRBJ1-5, with D tentatively TRBD1 (5 bases). The V gene lost 1 base and the J gene lost 3 bases, with 16 bases spanning the gap. Looked up from germline, CDR1 is SEHNR and CDR2 is FQNEAQ (reference sequence). The CDR3 has 17 residues. The CDR3 protein is CASSLEGWQGNNQPQHF. CDR3 sequence (DNA): TGTGCCAGCAGCTTAGAGGGTTGGCAGGGAAACAATCAGCCCCAGCATTTT.

The rearrangement uses TRBV6-6 and TRBJ2-2; 10 bases align to TRBD1. With V trimmed by 5 bases and J by 1 base, 4 bases remained unmatched. The CDR3 has 16 residues. Germline CDR1 MNHNY, CDR2 SVGAGI (reference sequence). CDR3 residues: CASSRRTGGNTGELFF. The CDR3 nucleotides read TGTGCCAGCAGTAGACGGACAGGGGGGAACACCGGGGAGCTGTTTTTT.

The chain carries TRBV5-4 and TRBJ2-2; no reliable D call. This CDR3 has 13 amino acids. With 10 bases removed from V and 2 bases from J, the gap between germline ends came to 12 bases. The germline V gene encodes CDR1 SGHNT and CDR2 YYREEE (reference sequence). CDR3 coding DNA: TGTGCCCACAGAAGACCAAACACCGGGGAGCTGTTTTTT. Its translation is CAHRRPNTGELFF. Together with reference TRBV5-4 and TRBJ2-2, the CDR3 gives the full variable domain: ETGVTQSPTHLIKTRGQQVTLRCSSQSGHNTVSWYQQALGQGPQFIFQYYREEENGRGNFPPRFSGLQFPNYSSELNVNALELDDSALYLCAHRRPNTGELFFGEGSRLTVL.

This sequence joins TRBV5-1 and TRBJ2-5; D might be TRBD2 (5 bases). Germline CDR1 and CDR2: SGHRS and YFSETQ. This CDR3 spans 13 amino acids. Trimming cost V 4 bases and J 3 bases, with 10 bases left between them. CDR3: CASSRWTEETQYF. The DNA for the CDR3 is TGCGCCAGCAGCCGATGGACTGAAGAGACCCAGTACTTC.

The V gene is TRBV28, the J gene TRBJ2-1; D remains unclear. This CDR3 comprises 22 residues. Germline V gene sequence: CDR1 MDHEN, CDR2 SYDVKM. V was clipped by 3 bases and J by 0 bases, with 30 bases between them. This chain's CDR3 is CASSFSYPHEEPSFSSYNEQFF. As DNA, the CDR3 is TGTGCCAGCAGTTTCTCATACCCCCACGAGGAACCCTCTTTTAGCTCCTACAATGAGCAGTTCTTC.

To note about this clone: The same CDR3 also results from other DNA sequences found in this sample. The chain links TRBV28 to TRBJ2-7; TRBD1 matches 7 bases. CDR3 size: 14 residues. Looked up from germline, CDR1 is MDHEN and CDR2 is SYDVKM. Trimming at V came to 2 bases and at J to 4 bases, leaving 5 bases not matched to a gene. The CDR3 is CASSLGTGVYEQYF. The CDR3 DNA is TGTGCCAGCAGTTTAGGAACAGGGGTTTACGAGCAGTACTTC.

The chain carries TRBV6-6 and TRBJ1-1; 7 bases match TRBD1. V dropped 0 bases and J dropped 3; count of bases not matched to a gene: 1. The CDR3 sequence is 14 residues long. Germline V gene lookup returns CDR1 MNHNY and CDR2 SVGAGI (reference sequence). The CDR3 reads CASSYSGGDTEAFF. For the CDR3, the DNA is TGTGCCAGCAGTTACTCAGGGGGCGACACTGAAGCTTTCTTT.

This chain uses TRBV4-1 with TRBJ2-3; possible D gene TRBD2, 6 bases. Germline assignment: CDR1 MGHRA and CDR2 YSYEKL. This CDR3 is 13 amino acids long. Trimming removed 3 bases from V and 5 bases from J, with 9 bases in between. The CDR3 DNA reads TGCGCCAGCAGCCACCCGGAGGGAGATACGCAGTATTTT. Translated, it gives CASSHPEGDTQYF.

The chain uses TRBV5-1 and TRBJ2-7, with TRBD2 as a possible D gene (6 bases). This CDR3 region has 13 residues. The germline V and J ends were trimmed by 1 base and 6 bases, with 11 bases remaining between them. Germline loops: CDR1 SGHRS, CDR2 YFSETQ. The CDR3: CASSLWRGSEQYF. In nucleotides, the CDR3 is TGCGCCAGCAGCTTGTGGAGGGGAAGCGAGCAGTACTTC.

The V gene is TRBV4-2, the J gene TRBJ1-3, with 7 positions matching TRBD1. CDR1 and CDR2 from the germline V gene are LGHNA and YNFKEQ. The V gene end was trimmed by 0 bases and the J gene end by 2 bases; junction bases not matched to a gene: 4. The CDR3 runs 16 residues. In nucleotides, the CDR3 is TGTGCCAGCAGCCAAGAAAGAACAGGGGCTGGAAACACCATATATTTT. Translation: CASSQERTGAGNTIYF.

This clone has a handful of counts. The rearrangement links TRBV6-6 to TRBJ1-1; tentative D call: TRBD1 (5 bases). This CDR3 has 12 residues. Germline V gene data show CDR1 as MNHNY and CDR2 as SVGAGI (reference sequence). V dropped 2 bases and J dropped 6 bases, with 7 bases sitting between them. CDR3 coding DNA: TGTGCCAGCAGTTACCAGGGCTCTGAAGCTTTCTTT. This sequence encodes CASSYQGSEAFF.

V is TRBV11-1 and J is TRBJ2-2; a possible D gene is TRBD1 (5 bases). V was shortened by 5 bases and J by 3 bases, with 13 bases between the two germline ends. This CDR3 contains 15 residues. Germline V lookup: CDR1 SGHAT, CDR2 FQDESV (reference sequence). The CDR3 here is CASSLKRGYTGELFF. CDR3 bases: TGTGCCAGCAGCCTCAAAAGGGGATACACCGGGGAGCTGTTTTTT.

In its sample, this clone was seen a few times. The V gene is TRBV4-1, the J gene TRBJ2-5; the D is unclear. The CDR3 is made up of 11 amino acids. CDR1 MGHRA and CDR2 YSYEKL come from the germline V gene. Trimming cost V 2 bases and J 5 bases, with 3 bases left between them. CDR3 sequence (DNA): TGCGCCAGCAGCCAACTGGAGACCCAGTACTTC. Translating it yields CASSQLETQYF.

This clone was counted once. This chain joins TRBV4-1 and TRBJ2-7; tentative D call: TRBD1 (6 bases). The CDR3 is 14 amino acids. The germline gives CDR1 MGHRA, CDR2 YSYEKL. The V gene lost 1 base and the J gene lost 3 bases, with 10 bases spanning the gap. In DNA form, the CDR3 reads TGCGCCAGCAGCCAAGTCAGGACAGACTACGAGCAGTACTTC. Its translation: CASSQVRTDYEQYF.

The chain employs TRBV5-1 and TRBJ1-6; maybe TRBD1 (6 bases). V lost 3 bases, J lost 6 bases, and 10 bases lay in between. Germline V gene lookup returns CDR1 SGHRS and CDR2 YFSETQ. The CDR3 sequence is 14 residues long. The CDR3 loop reads CASSSDRPNSPLHF. DNA of the CDR3: TGCGCCAGCAGCTCCGACAGGCCTAATTCACCCCTCCACTTT.